These 32 T cell receptor beta chains share one sample of origin, sequenced in a study of cytomegalovirus exposure and HLA in healthy donors. The study ran its PCR with 60 Vbeta and 13 Jbeta primers. Assay: immunoSEQ multiplex PCR; the TCRdb copy retains only in-frame clones and omits some. The sample yields around 150,000 clones, 75% to 90% seen once. The sequencing sample was made of PBMCs. These receptors were collected from a woman aged 45-60 years in good health and CMV-seropositive.

This chain uses TRBV15 with TRBJ2-5, with TRBD2 identical over 7 bases. CDR1 and CDR2 from the germline V gene are LNHNV and YYDKDF (reference sequence). The V gene end was trimmed by 6 bases and the J gene end by 0 bases; junction bases not matched to a gene: 7. This CDR3 spans 15 amino acids. The CDR3 DNA sequence: TGTGCCACCAGGGGGGGGAAGGGGTACCAAGAGACCCAGTACTTC. It yields the protein CATRGGKGYQETQYF.

The chain has TRBV5-1 and TRBJ2-7; 12 positions match TRBD1. The ends lost 5 bases at V and 7 bases at J; junction bases unmatched: 7. This CDR3 comprises 14 residues. CDR1 is SGHRS and CDR2 is YFSETQ in the germline V gene. Here the CDR3 DNA reads TGCGCCAGCAGTACCGGGACAGGGGGCGGAGAGCAGTACTTC. Its protein product is CASSTGTGGGEQYF.

The CDR3 sequence: CASSQDLAGVRQETQYF. The DNA for the CDR3 is TGTGCCAGCAGCCAAGATTTGGCAGGGGTCCGCCAAGAGACCCAGTACTTC. V usage is TRBV4-2 and J usage is TRBJ2-5; TRBD1 is a possible D gene (6 bases). There are 17 residues in the CDR3. Germline assignment: CDR1 LGHNA and CDR2 YNFKEQ. The ends were cut back, 0 bases at V and 1 base at J, with 15 bases in the middle.

V gene TRBV12-5 combines with J gene TRBJ2-1; a weak D match, TRBD1 (6 bases). Trimming pared 1 base from V and 3 bases from J, leaving 16 bases between. This CDR3 spans 17 amino acids. CDR1 is LGHNT, CDR2 FRNRAP, per germline. CDR3 nucleotide sequence: TGTGCTAGTGGTTTGGCCCCGGTGGGGACAAGCTACAATGAGCAGTTCTTC. Translating gives CASGLAPVGTSYNEQFF.

This clone was seen more than once but under ten times. The chain joins TRBV10-1 to TRBJ2-2; 10 bases match TRBD2. Germline V lookup: CDR1 WNHNN, CDR2 SYGVQD (reference sequence). J gave up 1 base and V 6 bases, and 2 bases lay outside the gene matches. The CDR3 has 15 amino acids. CDR3 DNA: TGCGCCAGCAGCAGACTAGCGGGGAACACCGGGGAGCTGTTTTTT. Its translation is CASSRLAGNTGELFF.

A few counts support this clone. CDR3 sequence: CSVERLRSNYGYTF. The CDR3 DNA reads TGCAGCGTTGAAAGATTAAGGAGTAACTATGGCTACACCTTC. The rearrangement joins TRBV29-1 to TRBJ1-2; D unresolved. V lost 2 bases to trimming and J lost 1 base, with 11 bases between them. This CDR3 has 14 residues. The germline CDR1 and CDR2 sequences are SQVTM and ANQGSEA.

This clone occurred once. The V and J genes are TRBV18 and TRBJ2-1; weak D call: TRBD1 (5 bases). V lost 8 bases, J lost 8 bases, and 19 bases lay in between. This CDR3 spans 14 amino acids. Germline V lookup: CDR1 KGHSH, CDR2 LQKENI. CDR3 sequence: CASTHLPTTDEQFF. CDR3 bases: TGTGCCAGCACTCACCTTCCCACGACAGATGAGCAGTTCTTC.

V gene TRBV6-7 combines with J gene TRBJ2-2; TRBD2 agrees at 8 bases. TRBV6-7 is an open reading frame, and its role is uncertain. This CDR3 is 15 amino acids long. The junction had 7 bases not matched to a gene; V was cut back by 5 bases and J by 5 bases. The CDR3 spells CASSATGGRTGELFF. Here the CDR3 DNA reads TGTGCCAGCAGTGCCACGGGGGGGCGGACCGGGGAGCTGTTTTTT.

CDR3 DNA sequence: TGTGCCTGGGCCCACGGGGTTAGCACAGATACGCAGTATTTT. Protein: CAWAHGVSTDTQYF. The J gene is TRBJ2-3, the V gene TRBV30; tentatively, D is TRBD2 (5 bases). The CDR3 covers 14 residues. V was clipped by 5 bases and J by 0 bases, with 12 bases between them. The germline CDR1 and CDR2 sequences are GTSNPN and SVGIG (reference sequence).

The chain joins TRBV9 to TRBJ2-2, with D tentatively TRBD2 (5 bases). Trimming took off 5 bases at V and 0 bases at J, with 14 bases between the two ends. This CDR3 is built from 16 residues. Germline V gene data show CDR1 as SGDLS and CDR2 as YYNGEE. The CDR3 nucleotides are TGTGCCAGCAGTAACCTAGCCGGGGCGAACACCGGGGAGCTGTTTTTT. Amino acids: CASSNLAGANTGELFF.

This rearrangement joins TRBV27 to TRBJ1-5, with D maybe TRBD1 (5 bases). The V and J ends lost 2 bases and 1 base respectively, with 12 bases between them. Per germline, CDR1 MNHEY and CDR2 SMNVEV (reference sequence). CDR3 length: 16 amino acids. For the CDR3, the DNA is TGTGCCAGCAGTTTAACCCAGGGAGGGAGCAATCAGCCCCAGCATTTT. Translating gives CASSLTQGGSNQPQHF.

CDR3 loop: CASSSAGDADYEQYF. CDR3 nucleotides: TGTGCCAGCAGCTCGGCAGGGGACGCCGACTACGAGCAGTACTTC. This chain connects TRBV5-4 to TRBJ2-7, with D possibly TRBD1 on 6 matching bases. Trimming pared 3 bases from V and 3 bases from J, leaving 16 bases between. Germline V gene sequence: CDR1 SGHNT, CDR2 YYREEE (reference sequence). The CDR3 sequence is 15 residues long.

The V gene is TRBV6-1, the J gene TRBJ2-2, with 9 bases fitting TRBD1. This CDR3 spans 13 amino acids. Germline loops: CDR1 MNHNS, CDR2 SASEGT. The J segment lost 7 bases and the V segment lost 8 bases, leaving 5 bases of the junction unmatched. The CDR3 reads CASGDRVGGELFF. The CDR3 DNA follows: TGTGCCAGCGGGGACAGGGTTGGCGGGGAGCTGTTTTTT.

This chain connects TRBV27 to TRBJ1-2; D is possibly TRBD1 (5 bases). The CDR3 length is 15 residues. Trimming pared 2 bases from V and 7 bases from J, leaving 17 bases between. CDR1 is MNHEY and CDR2 is SMNVEV in the germline V gene (reference sequence). The CDR3 spells CASSLRPDTMGGYTF. The CDR3, as DNA: TGTGCCAGCAGTTTACGCCCGGACACGATGGGTGGCTACACCTTC.

For the CDR3, the DNA is TGTGCCAGCTACCAGGACAGGGCCTATGGCTACACCTTC. Its translation is CASYQDRAYGYTF. The V gene is TRBV6-5, the J gene TRBJ1-2; 8 bases match TRBD1. The V and J ends lost 8 bases and 4 bases, in that order; junction bases with no gene match: 6. The CDR3 runs to 13 residues. CDR1 MNHEY and CDR2 SVGAGI come from the germline V gene.

A note on this clone: It is unclear where the CDR3 begins or ends on the DNA, so no DNA is shown, and the CDR3 is as TCRdb lists it. V gene TRBV19 combines with J gene TRBJ1-3. Including both end residues, the CDR3 is 13 amino acids long. Germline CDR1 is LNHDA and CDR2 is SQIVND (reference sequence). This CDR3 is CASTSGTTMTIYF.

The rearrangement uses TRBV18 and TRBJ1-1; 8 bases fit TRBD1. The CDR3 is 17 amino acids. Germline lookup yields CDR1 KGHSH and CDR2 LQKENI. V lost 2 bases to trimming and J lost 0 bases; unmatched junction nucleotides: 8. The CDR3 DNA sequence: TGTGCCAGCTCACCAGTAACAGGGGGTTACATGAACACTGAAGCTTTCTTT. It yields the protein CASSPVTGGYMNTEAFF.

The chain joins TRBV6-5 to TRBJ1-5; 8 bases line up with TRBD1. CDR1 and CDR2 from the germline V gene are MNHEY and SVGAGI. The CDR3 spans 15 residues. Trimming took 5 bases from V and 4 from J; bases not matched to a gene: 7. The CDR3 DNA reads TGTGCCAGCAGTACGGGGACAGGACGTAATCAGCCCCAGCATTTT. It encodes CASSTGTGRNQPQHF.

The rearrangement joins TRBV9 to TRBJ2-3, with D unclear. The CDR3 runs 16 residues. V was cut by 3 bases and J by 2 bases, with 16 bases left in between. The germline V gene encodes CDR1 SGDLS and CDR2 YYNGEE. The CDR3 nucleotides are TGTGCCAGCAGCGCCCGTCGAGGAAGCCACACAGATACGCAGTATTTT. Protein: CASSARRGSHTDTQYF.

The chain links TRBV6-5 to TRBJ1-1, with TRBD1 as a possible D gene (5 bases). The CDR3 length is 14 residues. Germline assignment: CDR1 MNHEY and CDR2 SVGAGI. The V and J ends lost 1 base and 1 base respectively, with 7 bases between them. This chain's CDR3 is CASSYWGENTEAFF. CDR3 nucleotide sequence: TGTGCCAGCAGTTACTGGGGGGAGAACACTGAAGCTTTCTTT.

V gene TRBV13 combines with J gene TRBJ2-5, with 11 nucleotides matching TRBD2. With V trimmed by 6 bases and J by 2 bases, 5 bases remained unmatched. This CDR3 is 15 amino acids long. The germline V gene encodes CDR1 PRHDT and CDR2 FYEKMQ (reference sequence). CDR3 residues: CASSLRLAGQETQYF. As DNA, the CDR3 is TGTGCCAGCAGTTTGCGACTAGCGGGACAAGAGACCCAGTACTTC.

The chain carries TRBV27 and TRBJ2-5, with TRBD2 matching over 10 bases. V was clipped by 3 bases and J by 5 bases; unmatched bases: 6. Germline CDR1 is MNHEY and CDR2 is SMNVEV (reference sequence). The CDR3 has 15 amino acids. The CDR3 sequence: CASSLALAGVETQYF. The CDR3 DNA is TGTGCCAGCAGTTTGGCCCTAGCGGGGGTGGAGACCCAGTACTTC.

The V gene is TRBV5-1, the J gene TRBJ1-1, with 7 bases that match TRBD1. This CDR3 contains 14 residues. V lost 2 bases to trimming and J lost 7 bases; unmatched junction nucleotides: 8. Per the germline V gene, CDR1 is SGHRS and CDR2 is YFSETQ. The CDR3 nucleotides read TGCGCCAGCAGCTTAACCGGGACAGCGAATGAAGCTTTCTTT. It is translated as CASSLTGTANEAFF.

The V call is TRBV7-9, the J call TRBJ1-2; no reliable D call. This CDR3 region has 15 residues. Between the trimmed V and J ends, which lost 4 bases and 7 bases, there was a span of 19 bases. Germline loops: CDR1 SEHNR, CDR2 FQNEAQ (reference sequence). The CDR3 DNA is TGTGCCAGCAGCTCCCCCGAGACTGATTTGGGTGGCTACACCTTC. Translated, it gives CASSSPETDLGGYTF.

To note about this clone: At one boundary the junction diverges from the germline segment, which might be a read error. This CDR3 is also generated by other DNA sequences in the sample. This chain connects TRBV5-1 to TRBJ1-2, with D tentatively TRBD1 (5 bases). CDR1 and CDR2 (germline): SGHRS, YFSETQ. There are 15 residues in the CDR3. The CDR3 nucleotides read TGCGCCAGCAGCAGACGGACGGGGGATAACTACGGCTACACCTTC. Amino acid sequence: CASSRRTGDNYGYTF.

Points on this clone: A read error likely explains this, since a far larger clone differs by one base. This chain links TRBV5-1 with TRBJ1-5, with D perhaps TRBD1 (5 bases). The CDR3 is 15 amino acids. Germline V lookup: CDR1 SGHRS, CDR2 YFSETQ. CDR3 protein: CASSLEGALNQPQQF. CDR3 sequence (DNA): TGCGCCAGCAGCTTGGAAGGGGCCCTCAATCAGCCCCAGCAATTT.

The V and J genes are TRBV30 and TRBJ2-3; possibly TRBD1 for D (5 bases). The CDR3 is 16 amino acids. Trimming removed 0 bases from V and 2 bases from J, with 15 bases in between. CDR1 and CDR2 (germline): GTSNPN, SVGIG (reference sequence). CDR3 nucleotides: TGTGCCTGGAGTGTGACCCCGACAGAGCTCACAGATACGCAGTATTTT. Amino acids: CAWSVTPTELTDTQYF.

The chain joins TRBV7-3 to TRBJ1-2, with TRBD1 matching 9 bases. This CDR3 contains 15 residues. Trimming took 2 bases from V and 4 from J; bases not matched to a gene: 5. In germline, CDR1 is SGHTA, CDR2 FQGTGA. As DNA, the CDR3 is TGTGCCAGCAGCTTATCCGGGACAGGGCTCTATGGCTACACCTTC. As protein: CASSLSGTGLYGYTF.

In its sample, this clone was seen a few times. The CDR3 DNA follows: TGTGCCAGCAGTGAGGTTCTTTGGGGCCAAAGTAGGAGCTACACCTTC. It is translated as CASSEVLWGQSRSYTF. The V call is TRBV6-1, the J call TRBJ1-2; possible D gene TRBD1, 5 bases. In germline, CDR1 is MNHNS, CDR2 SASEGT. V was pared by 3 bases and J by 9 bases, with 23 bases between. The CDR3 runs 16 residues.

The rearrangement links TRBV9 to TRBJ2-2; 8 nucleotides match TRBD2. CDR3 length: 15 residues. J gave up 3 bases and V 7 bases, and 8 bases lay outside the gene matches. Per germline, CDR1 SGDLS and CDR2 YYNGEE. In DNA form, the CDR3 reads TGTGCCAGCCATGCGGGGGGCCCCTACACCGGGGAGCTGTTTTTT. Encoded protein: CASHAGGPYTGELFF.

This clone has just one count. The chain recombines TRBV29-1 with TRBJ2-3, with 7 bases matching TRBD1. The CDR3 covers 13 residues. V was pared by 6 bases and J by 0 bases, with 3 bases of the junction left unmatched. CDR1 is SQVTM, CDR2 ANQGSEA, per germline. The CDR3 DNA sequence: TGCAGCGTCAGGGACAGCAGCACAGATACGCAGTATTTT. As protein: CSVRDSSTDTQYF.

This clone was observed a few times. The genes are TRBV7-9 and TRBJ2-7, with a tentative D call TRBD2 (6 bases). Trimming pared 5 bases from V and 3 bases from J, leaving 11 bases between. This CDR3 spans 13 amino acids. Per the germline V gene, CDR1 is SEHNR and CDR2 is FQNEAQ (reference sequence). CDR3 residues: CASSPGGFYEQYF. The CDR3 nucleotides are TGTGCCAGCAGCCCCGGAGGGTTCTACGAGCAGTACTTC.